A single sample gave rise to the 32 T cell receptor beta chains below, sequenced in a study of blood T cell repertoires in COVID-19. Data came from immunoSEQ multiplex PCR; TCRdb stores just in-frame clones and leaves some out. The profile shows 400,000 to 450,000 clones, more than 80% of them singletons. The sequenced sample was peripheral blood. The receptors were gathered from a woman under 40 with active or convalescent COVID-19.

V and J are TRBV11-3 and TRBJ1-1; no reliable D call. Trimming shortened V by 1 base and J by 0 bases, and 12 bases separated the two germline ends. Germline V gene data show CDR1 as SGHNT and CDR2 as YENEEA. The CDR3 extends over 16 amino acids. This CDR3 reads CASSLVVFAVNTEAFF. The CDR3 DNA is TGTGCCAGCAGCTTAGTGGTCTTCGCGGTGAACACTGAAGCTTTCTTT.

This CDR3 reads CASSFRDSEEKLFF. The CDR3 nucleotides read TGCGCCAGCAGCTTCAGGGACTCGGAGGAAAAACTGTTTTTT. This chain links TRBV5-1 with TRBJ1-4, with D possibly TRBD1 on 5 matching bases. The germline CDR1 and CDR2 sequences are SGHRS and YFSETQ. Trimming took off 2 bases at V and 8 bases at J, with 13 bases between the two ends. The CDR3 sequence is 14 residues long.

J is TRBJ1-1 and V is TRBV14, with a possible D match to TRBD1 (6 bases). Per germline, CDR1 SGHDN and CDR2 FVKESK. CDR3 length: 14 residues. Trimming took off 4 bases at V and 5 bases at J, with 14 bases between the two ends. CDR3 protein: CASSRVPRGTEAFF. CDR3 coding DNA: TGTGCCAGCAGCCGAGTGCCTAGGGGGACTGAAGCTTTCTTT.

This CDR3 reads CASSTGTVYEQYF. Written as DNA, the CDR3 is TGTGCCAGCAGCACAGGGACAGTCTACGAGCAGTACTTC. J is TRBJ2-7 and V is TRBV11-2; 7 bases map to TRBD1. CDR3 length: 13 residues. Germline-derived CDR1 and CDR2 are SGHAT and FQNNGV. V lost 5 bases, J lost 3 bases, and 4 bases stayed unmatched.

The V call is TRBV6-1, the J call TRBJ1-1; possibly TRBD1 for D (6 bases). The CDR3 has 16 residues. The germline gives CDR1 MNHNS, CDR2 SASEGT. V lost 3 bases to trimming and J lost 1 base, with 15 bases between them. The CDR3 loop is CASSDLGQVKNTEAFF. The CDR3 DNA sequence: TGTGCCAGCAGTGATTTGGGACAAGTTAAGAACACTGAAGCTTTCTTT.

The chain has TRBV7-8 and TRBJ1-5, with D possibly being TRBD1 (5 bases). This CDR3 is built from 13 residues. V lost 5 bases and J 6 bases, leaving 11 bases between the germline ends. The germline CDR1 and CDR2 sequences are SGHVS and FQNEAQ. CDR3 amino acids: CASSPTVTQPQHF. The DNA of the CDR3 is TGTGCCAGCAGCCCGACAGTTACTCAGCCCCAGCATTTT.

J is TRBJ2-2 and V is TRBV3-1 (or the pseudogene TRBV3-2); D perhaps matches TRBD1 (5 bases). Germline CDR1 and CDR2: LGHDT and YNNKEL (reference sequence). CDR3 length: 16 amino acids. Between the trimmed V and J ends, which lost 2 bases and 0 bases, there was a span of 10 bases. CDR3 nucleotides: TGTGCCAGCAGCCAATACACGACAGCGAACACCGGGGAGCTGTTTTTT. Translating it yields CASSQYTTANTGELFF.

The chain carries TRBV30 and TRBJ2-2; 11 positions match TRBD2. The CDR3 has 15 residues. CDR1 and CDR2 (germline): GTSNPN, SVGIG (reference sequence). With 0 bases clipped from V and 7 bases from J, the junction kept 4 bases outside the gene matches. DNA of the CDR3: TGTGCCTGGAGTGTATCTAGCGGGAGGATCGGGGAGCTGTTTTTT. It codes for CAWSVSSGRIGELFF.

V and J are TRBV6-5 and TRBJ2-2; the match to TRBD2 covers 8 bases. Germline lookup yields CDR1 MNHEY and CDR2 SVGAGI. V trimming: 5 bases; J trimming: 7 bases; junction bases outside the gene matches: 6. The CDR3 has 14 residues. CDR3 loop: CASSSSGTGGELFF. In DNA, the CDR3 is TGTGCCAGCAGTAGTAGCGGGACCGGCGGGGAGCTGTTTTTT.

V and J are TRBV12-1 and TRBJ2-7; the table's D call, TRBD2, was not checked against the DNA. TRBV12-1 is recorded as a pseudogene. The length of the CDR3 is 14 residues. The DNA of the CDR3 is TGTGCCAGCTGGAGGGGGAGGGGCCCTTACGAGCAGTACTTC. Translated: CASWRGRGPYEQYF.

This sequence joins TRBV5-6 and TRBJ2-2; 8 bases fit TRBD2. Germline CDR1 is SGHDT and CDR2 is YYEEEE. The CDR3 runs to 16 residues. J lost 0 bases, V lost 0 bases, and 1 base had no gene match. Here the CDR3 reads CASSLEGLANTGELFF. The CDR3 DNA sequence: TGTGCCAGCAGCTTGGAGGGACTAGCGAACACCGGGGAGCTGTTTTTT.

This clone has just one count. V gene TRBV30 combines with J gene TRBJ2-1; D might be TRBD1 (6 bases). Trimming stripped 3 bases from V and 1 base from J, with 13 bases between. Germline-derived CDR1 and CDR2 are GTSNPN and SVGIG (reference sequence). The CDR3 has 15 amino acids. The CDR3 DNA reads TGTGCCTGGAGCTACAGGGCGTCATCCTACAATGAGCAGTTCTTC. The encoded protein is CAWSYRASSYNEQFF.

This clone has more than one count but fewer than ten. The gene calls are TRBV5-1 and TRBJ2-7, with 7 bases matching TRBD2. V lost 5 bases, J lost 1 base, and 3 bases stayed unmatched. CDR3 length equals 13 residues. Germline CDR1 reads SGHRS; CDR2 reads YFSETQ. The DNA for the CDR3 is TGCGCCAGCAGGGAAGCGGGGTCCTACGAGCAGTACTTC. Translated: CASREAGSYEQYF.

This chain uses TRBV5-5 with TRBJ2-2; tentative D call: TRBD2 (6 bases). CDR3 size: 14 residues. Germline loops: CDR1 SGHKS, CDR2 YYEKEE (reference sequence). Trimming shortened V by 4 bases and J by 4 bases, and 11 bases separated the two germline ends. The CDR3 loop is CASSPLGGTGELFF. In DNA, the CDR3 is TGTGCCAGCAGCCCGCTGGGGGGCACCGGGGAGCTGTTTTTT.

With regard to this clone: Other DNA variants within this sample encode the same CDR3. The J gene is TRBJ2-6, the V gene TRBV2; TRBD1 is a possible D gene (5 bases). The germline gives CDR1 SNHLY, CDR2 FYNNEI. V dropped 3 bases and J dropped 3 bases, with 9 bases sitting between them. This CDR3 has 15 amino acids. The DNA for the CDR3 is TGTGCCAGCAGTGAGCAGGGTAGTGGGGCCAACGTCCTGACTTTC. Protein sequence: CASSEQGSGANVLTF.

This chain uses TRBV29-1 with TRBJ2-2; 11 bases line up with TRBD2. After removal of 5 bases from V and 6 bases from J, the junction contained 8 bases not matched to a gene. The germline CDR1 and CDR2 sequences are SQVTM and ANQGSEA. The CDR3 runs to 15 residues. This chain's CDR3 is CSVKGTSGTSGELFF. CDR3 DNA sequence: TGCAGCGTTAAAGGGACTAGCGGAACTTCCGGGGAGCTGTTTTTT.

The chain recombines TRBV6-5 with TRBJ2-7, with 10 nucleotides matching TRBD1. CDR1 and CDR2 (germline): MNHEY, SVGAGI. With V trimmed by 6 bases and J by 5 bases, 7 bases remained unmatched. This CDR3 comprises 14 residues. CDR3 DNA sequence: TGTGCCAGCAGGAGGGGACAGGGGCTCCACGAGCAGTACTTC. Encoded protein: CASRRGQGLHEQYF.

The V call is TRBV18, the J call TRBJ1-4, with D unclear. V lost 4 bases and J 4 bases, leaving 10 bases between the germline ends. Germline V lookup: CDR1 KGHSH, CDR2 LQKENI. This CDR3 is built from 14 residues. The CDR3 sequence: CASSQASGNEKLFF. The CDR3 nucleotides are TGTGCCAGCTCACAAGCCTCGGGTAATGAAAAACTGTTTTTT.

This chain uses TRBV7-8 with TRBJ2-7; D gene uncertain. This CDR3 spans 15 amino acids. Germline lookup yields CDR1 SGHVS and CDR2 FQNEAQ. V was cut by 4 bases and J by 4 bases, with 17 bases left in between. CDR3 DNA sequence: TGTGCCAGCAGCTCGTCGTTGAGGCTTGGATACGAGCAGTACTTC. Protein: CASSSSLRLGYEQYF. Looking up the rest from reference TRBV7-8 and TRBJ2-7 gives the full variable domain: GAGVSQSPRYKVAKRGQDVALRCDPISGHVSLFWYQQALGQGPEFLTYFQNEAQLDKSGLPSDRFFAERPEGSVSTLKIQRTQQEDSAVYLCASSSSLRLGYEQYFGPGTRLTVT.

This clone came up once. This chain connects TRBV5-1 to TRBJ2-1; TRBD2 agrees at 14 bases. Germline V gene sequence: CDR1 SGHRS, CDR2 YFSETQ. The CDR3 is 18 residues long. V shed 0 bases, J shed 4 bases, and the junction held 6 bases outside the gene matches. CDR3 sequence: CASSLGLAGGPGYNEQFF. As DNA, the CDR3 is TGCGCCAGCAGCTTGGGACTAGCGGGAGGGCCGGGATACAATGAGCAGTTCTTC.

The chain joins TRBV9 to TRBJ2-1, with D possibly matching TRBD2 (6 bases). Trimming removed 0 bases at V and 0 bases at J, with 13 bases between. The CDR3 has 17 residues. The germline V gene encodes CDR1 SGDLS and CDR2 YYNGEE. The CDR3 is CASSVEGGRLSYNEQFF. CDR3 nucleotide sequence: TGTGCCAGCAGCGTAGAAGGAGGGCGGCTCTCCTACAATGAGCAGTTCTTC.

This clone has just one count. This rearrangement joins TRBV7-6 to TRBJ1-4; 10 bases map to TRBD1. V lost 3 bases, J lost 6 bases, and 1 base stayed unmatched. CDR3 length: 14 amino acids. Germline lookup yields CDR1 SGHVS and CDR2 FNYEAQ. CDR3 nucleotides: TGTGCCAGCAGCTTCGGGACAGGGGATGAAAAACTGTTTTTT. Translated, it gives CASSFGTGDEKLFF.

This clone was picked up one time. The V call is TRBV6-4, the J call TRBJ2-1, with D possibly being TRBD1 (6 bases). The CDR3 is made up of 16 amino acids. Germline values: CDR1 MRHNA, CDR2 SNTAGT. With 3 bases removed from V and 4 bases from J, the gap between germline ends came to 16 bases. The CDR3 reads CASSDTGQGSYNEQFF. CDR3 coding DNA: TGTGCCAGCAGTGATACAGGGCAAGGATCTTACAATGAGCAGTTCTTC.

The chain is built from TRBV3-1 (or the pseudogene TRBV3-2) and TRBJ2-7, with 11 bases aligning to TRBD2. With 0 bases clipped from V and 2 bases from J, the junction kept 6 bases outside the gene matches. The CDR3 runs to 17 residues. Germline V lookup: CDR1 LGHDT, CDR2 YNNKEL (reference sequence). CDR3 sequence (DNA): TGTGCCAGCAGCCAAGAAAGACTAGCGGGATTCCCCTACGAGCAGTACTTC. Protein sequence: CASSQERLAGFPYEQYF.

This chain uses TRBV5-5 with TRBJ1-1; TRBD1 might be the D (5 bases). CDR1 and CDR2 from the germline V gene are SGHKS and YYEKEE (reference sequence). This CDR3 spans 15 amino acids. The V end was cut by 4 bases, the J end by 1 base, with 14 bases between. CDR3 loop: CASSITPGENTEAFF. The CDR3 bases are TGTGCCAGCAGCATCACTCCGGGGGAGAACACTGAAGCTTTCTTT.

The chain recombines TRBV3-1 (or the pseudogene TRBV3-2) with TRBJ2-7, with a possible D match to TRBD2 (5 bases). The CDR3 loop spans 17 amino acids. Germline V gene sequence: CDR1 LGHDT, CDR2 YNNKEL (reference sequence). V was cut by 1 base and J by 0 bases, with 16 bases left in between. The CDR3 here is CASSQVPSLEDSYEQYF. In DNA, the CDR3 is TGTGCCAGCAGCCAAGTCCCGAGTTTGGAGGACTCCTACGAGCAGTACTTC.

The chain combines TRBV2 with TRBJ1-2; the D gene is possibly TRBD1 (6 bases). This CDR3 region has 14 residues. Trimming pared 6 bases from V and 7 bases from J, leaving 18 bases between. Per the germline V gene, CDR1 is SNHLY and CDR2 is FYNNEI. CDR3 sequence (DNA): TGTGCCAGCAGGGACAGAGTCCCTAGAATTGGCTACACCTTC. Amino acid sequence: CASRDRVPRIGYTF. Filled out from reference TRBV2 and TRBJ1-2, the complete variable domain reads EPEVTQTPSHQVTQMGQEVILRCVPISNHLYFYWYRQILGQKVEFLVSFYNNEISEKSEIFDDQFSVERPDGSNFTLKIRSTKLEDSAMYFCASRDRVPRIGYTFGSGTRLTVV.

The chain combines TRBV15 with TRBJ1-4; no clear D. The CDR3 extends over 17 amino acids. Germline CDR1 LNHNV, CDR2 YYDKDF (reference sequence). V lost 0 bases and J 2 bases, leaving 13 bases between the germline ends. In nucleotides, the CDR3 is TGTGCCACCAGCAGAGATTATACCGGGAGGACTAATGAAAAACTGTTTTTT. It yields the protein CATSRDYTGRTNEKLFF.

The chain links TRBV5-1 to TRBJ1-1, with D possibly TRBD1 on 5 matching bases. CDR1 is SGHRS, CDR2 YFSETQ, per germline. This CDR3 is 12 amino acids long. The ends were cut back, 3 bases at V and 6 bases at J, with 9 bases in the middle. CDR3 amino acids: CASSSGGSEAFF. CDR3 bases: TGCGCCAGCAGCTCCGGGGGTTCTGAAGCTTTCTTT.

The CDR3: CASSPAGANEKLFF. The CDR3 region has the DNA TGTGCCAGCAGTCCAGCAGGGGCTAATGAAAAACTGTTTTTT. The chain carries TRBV6-2 or TRBV6-3 and TRBJ1-4; tentative D call: TRBD1 (6 bases). There are 14 residues in the CDR3. Trimming took off 5 bases at V and 3 bases at J, with 10 bases between the two ends. Germline values: CDR1 MNHEY, CDR2 SVGEGT.

The chain employs TRBV5-4 and TRBJ2-5, with 12 bases identical to TRBD2. V dropped 3 bases and J dropped 0; count of bases not matched to a gene: 3. The CDR3 sequence is 16 residues long. Germline V gene lookup returns CDR1 SGHNT and CDR2 YYREEE (reference sequence). This CDR3 is CASSSGLAGYQETQYF. The CDR3 bases are TGTGCCAGCAGCTCAGGACTAGCGGGGTACCAAGAGACCCAGTACTTC.

This chain uses TRBV15 with TRBJ2-5; maybe TRBD2 (6 bases). Germline V gene sequence: CDR1 LNHNV, CDR2 YYDKDF (reference sequence). The CDR3 spans 14 residues. The germline V and J ends were trimmed by 2 bases and 3 bases, with 10 bases remaining between them. The CDR3 sequence: CATSRRDFKETQYF. In DNA, the CDR3 is TGTGCCACCAGCAGAAGGGACTTTAAAGAGACCCAGTACTTC.